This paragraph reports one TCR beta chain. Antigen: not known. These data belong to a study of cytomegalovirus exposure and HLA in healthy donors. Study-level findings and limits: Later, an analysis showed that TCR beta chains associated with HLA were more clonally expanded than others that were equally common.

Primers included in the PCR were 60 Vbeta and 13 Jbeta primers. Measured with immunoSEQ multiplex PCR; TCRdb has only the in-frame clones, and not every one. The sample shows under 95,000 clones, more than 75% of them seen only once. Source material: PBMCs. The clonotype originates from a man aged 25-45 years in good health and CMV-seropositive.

CDR3 protein: CASSLLPSPGASYNEQFF. The CDR3 region has the DNA TGTGCCAGCAGCTTGTTACCCTCACCAGGGGCGTCCTACAATGAGCAGTTCTTC. The gene calls are TRBV5-8 and TRBJ2-1; TRBD1 might be the D (6 bases). V shed 1 base and J shed 1 base, with 18 bases lying between them. CDR1 and CDR2 (germline): SGHTS, YDEGEE. This CDR3 contains 18 residues.